This record covers a single TCR beta chain. The antigen is not known. Quantitative 5'-RACE with molecular barcodes was used to make the TCR beta libraries. TCRdb independently ran MiXCR on the 5' RACE reads; one entry per CDR3 protein. This table holds under 250,000 distinct CDR3 sequences, around 24% found once. These data belong to a study of CD8 T cells in ankylosing spondylitis. The study's findings and limits: Matched ankylosing spondylitis synovial fluid reportedly contained a significantly enriched population of disease-linked clones. Prior work had noted some motif variants in reactive arthritis blood and synovial fluid. The study identified a TCR beta motif of 7 or 8 highly homologous variants that appeared characteristic of ankylosing spondylitis blood.

The CDR3 loop spans 12 amino acids. V was shortened by 1 base and J by 6 bases, with 4 bases between the two germline ends. Germline V gene sequence: CDR1 SGHRS, CDR2 YFSETQ. Input material: blood, either unsorted or a sorted T cell fraction (not recorded which). The rearrangement uses TRBV5-1 and TRBJ2-2; D unclear. This sequence was found in a male donor with ankylosing spondylitis or in good health (not recorded which). The CDR3 DNA sequence: TGCGCCAGCAGCTTGTTTTCCGGGGAGCTGTTTTTT. Its protein product is CASSLFSGELFF.